This T cell receptor (beta chain) was captured in a study of regulatory T cells in long-lasting Graves disease. In the study overall: Patients newly diagnosed with Graves' had been on antithyroid drugs for under 3 months.

In this sample, this clonotype turned up many times. The time point is: newly diagnosed GD, antithyroid drugs for less than 3 months. PBMCs provided the RNA from which the TCR library was made. Diagnosing Graves' disease relied on the American Thyroid Association guidelines. CDR3 length: 16 residues. Germline V gene data show CDR1 as LNHDA and CDR2 as SQIVND (reference sequence). Trimming shortened V by 6 bases and J by 3 bases, and 20 bases separated the two germline ends. Arm-PCR of CDR3 regions and iRepertoire HTBI primers were the basis on which TCR beta libraries were built. TCRdb re-called the multiplex PCR reads through MiXCR, storing one row per CDR3 protein. Seen here are some 320,000 distinct CDR3 sequences, about 20% observed once, and the top ten hold less than 40%.

This receptor was taken from a female donor with Graves disease. Sequencing was performed on peripheral blood mononuclear cells (PBMCs), taken at new diagnosis, from a patient treated with antithyroid drugs. The chain has TRBV19 and TRBJ1-1, with a possible D match to TRBD1 (5 bases). The CDR3 loop reads CASRGTLGPGDTEAFF. DNA of the CDR3: TGTGCCAGTAGGGGCACACTGGGGCCCGGGGACACTGAAGCTTTCTTT.